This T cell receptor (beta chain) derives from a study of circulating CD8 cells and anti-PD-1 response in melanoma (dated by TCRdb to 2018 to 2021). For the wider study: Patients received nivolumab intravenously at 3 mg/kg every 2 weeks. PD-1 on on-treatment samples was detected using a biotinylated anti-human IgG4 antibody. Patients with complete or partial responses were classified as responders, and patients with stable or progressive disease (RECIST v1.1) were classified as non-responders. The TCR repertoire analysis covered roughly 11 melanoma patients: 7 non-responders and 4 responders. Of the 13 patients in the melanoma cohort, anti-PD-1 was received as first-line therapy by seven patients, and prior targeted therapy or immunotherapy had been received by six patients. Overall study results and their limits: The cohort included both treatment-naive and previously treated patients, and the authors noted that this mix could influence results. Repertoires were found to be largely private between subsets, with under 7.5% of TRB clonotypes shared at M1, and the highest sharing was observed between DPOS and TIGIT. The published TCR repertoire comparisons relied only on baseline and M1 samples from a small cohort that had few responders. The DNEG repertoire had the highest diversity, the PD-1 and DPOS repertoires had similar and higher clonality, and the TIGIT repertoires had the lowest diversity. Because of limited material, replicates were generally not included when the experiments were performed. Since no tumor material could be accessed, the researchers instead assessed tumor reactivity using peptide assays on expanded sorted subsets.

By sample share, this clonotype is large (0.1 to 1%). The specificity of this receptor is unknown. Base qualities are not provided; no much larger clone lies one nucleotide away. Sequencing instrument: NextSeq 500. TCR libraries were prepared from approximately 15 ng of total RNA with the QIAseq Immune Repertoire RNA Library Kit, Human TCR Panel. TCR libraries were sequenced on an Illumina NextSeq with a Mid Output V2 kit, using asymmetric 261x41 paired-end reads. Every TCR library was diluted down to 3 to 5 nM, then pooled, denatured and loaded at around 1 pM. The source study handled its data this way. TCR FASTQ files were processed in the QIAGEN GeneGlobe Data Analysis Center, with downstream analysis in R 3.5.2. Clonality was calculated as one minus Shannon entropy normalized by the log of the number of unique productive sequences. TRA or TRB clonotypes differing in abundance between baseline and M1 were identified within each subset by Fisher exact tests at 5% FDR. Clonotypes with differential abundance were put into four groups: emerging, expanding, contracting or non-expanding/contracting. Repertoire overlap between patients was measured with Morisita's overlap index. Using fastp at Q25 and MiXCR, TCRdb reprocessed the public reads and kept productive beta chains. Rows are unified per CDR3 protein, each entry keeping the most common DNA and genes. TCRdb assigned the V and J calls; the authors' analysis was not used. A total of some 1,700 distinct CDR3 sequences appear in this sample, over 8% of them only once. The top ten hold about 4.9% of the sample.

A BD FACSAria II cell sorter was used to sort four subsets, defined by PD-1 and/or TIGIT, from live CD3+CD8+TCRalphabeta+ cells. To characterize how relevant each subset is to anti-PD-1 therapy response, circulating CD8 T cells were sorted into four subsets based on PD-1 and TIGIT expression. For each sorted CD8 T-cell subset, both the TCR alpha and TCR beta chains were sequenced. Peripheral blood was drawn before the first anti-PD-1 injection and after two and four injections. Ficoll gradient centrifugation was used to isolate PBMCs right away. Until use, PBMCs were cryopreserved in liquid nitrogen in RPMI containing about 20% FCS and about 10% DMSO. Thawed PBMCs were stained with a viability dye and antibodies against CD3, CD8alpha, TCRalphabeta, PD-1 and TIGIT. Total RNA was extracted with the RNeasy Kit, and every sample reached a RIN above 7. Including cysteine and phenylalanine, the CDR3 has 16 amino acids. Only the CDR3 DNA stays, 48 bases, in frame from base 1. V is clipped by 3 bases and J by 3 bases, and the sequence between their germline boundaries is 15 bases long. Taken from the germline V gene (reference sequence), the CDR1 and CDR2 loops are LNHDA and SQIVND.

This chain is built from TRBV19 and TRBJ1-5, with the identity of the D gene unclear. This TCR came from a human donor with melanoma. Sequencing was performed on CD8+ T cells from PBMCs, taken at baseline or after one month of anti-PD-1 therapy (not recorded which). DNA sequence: TGTGCCAGTAGTATGTCAGGATGGTCTTTCAATCAGCCCCAGCATTTT. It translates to CASSMSGWSFNQPQHF.